This T cell receptor beta chain was documented in a study of regulatory T cells in long-lasting Graves disease. At the level of the study: Over 5 years of antithyroid drugs plus positive TSH receptor antibodies defined persistent Graves' disease. General study results and limits: Examination was confined to peripheral blood, excluding thyroid tissue. Favored gene segments in persistent disease were TRBV28, TRBJ1-2 and TRBJ2-5.

Relying on iRepertoire HTBI primers and Arm-PCR of CDR3 regions, the team built TCR beta libraries. TCRdb fed the multiplex PCR reads into MiXCR, producing one record per CDR3 protein. The sample has around 460,000 distinct CDR3 sequences; approximately 23% are singletons. The table lists this clonotype with many counts. The antigen remains undetermined. V dropped 8 bases and J dropped 5; count of bases not matched to a gene: 17. Germline lookup yields CDR1 SNHLY and CDR2 FYNNEI. CDR3 length: 17 residues. Time point defined: persistent/refractory GD, antithyroid drugs over 5 years with positive TRAb. The TCR library was made from RNA extracted from PBMCs.

The sequence was obtained from a female donor with Graves disease. The J gene is TRBJ1-2, the V gene TRBV2; 10 bases line up with TRBD1. Source: peripheral blood mononuclear cells (PBMCs), taken when the disease was refractory, from a patient treated with antithyroid drugs. This chain's CDR3 is CASRTLRDRGTGYGYTF. CDR3 sequence (DNA): TGTGCCAGCCGTACCCTCCGGGACAGGGGAACGGGGTATGGCTACACCTTC. Using reference TRBV2 and TRBJ1-2 for the parts outside the CDR3, the full variable domain is EPEVTQTPSHQVTQMGQEVILRCVPISNHLYFYWYRQILGQKVEFLVSFYNNEISEKSEIFDDQFSVERPDGSNFTLKIRSTKLEDSAMYFCASRTLRDRGTGYGYTFGSGTRLTVV.